Shown below are 3 T cell receptor beta chains from a single sample sequenced in a study of T-cell memory formation after mild COVID-19. TCRdb passed the 5' RACE reads through MiXCR, listing each CDR3 protein once. This sample has around 390,000 distinct CDR3 sequences, with approximately 16% found just once. Source material: PBMCs or a T cell subset sorted from them (not recorded which). Source of these receptors: a man younger than 35 who had mild COVID-19 (a few samples of this study predate the infection). Cell type and time point are not known.

V and J are TRBV5-8 and TRBJ2-5; 9 bases match TRBD1. The J segment lost 4 bases and the V segment lost 4 bases, leaving 8 bases of the junction unmatched. Looked up from germline, CDR1 is SGHTS and CDR2 is YDEGEE. The CDR3 sequence is 15 residues long. The CDR3 DNA is TGTGCCAGCAGCGGTATGGGGGGACAGGGAGAGACCCAGTACTTC. This gives the protein CASSGMGGQGETQYF.

The chain uses TRBV6-4 and TRBJ2-3; D is possibly TRBD1 (6 bases). V gave up 4 bases and J gave up 4 bases, with 12 bases separating them. This CDR3 has 14 residues. CDR1 MRHNA and CDR2 SNTAGT come from the germline V gene. The CDR3 protein is CASSVVGASDTQYF. For the CDR3, the DNA is TGTGCCAGCAGTGTAGTGGGGGCCTCAGATACGCAGTATTTT.

This rearrangement joins TRBV6-5 to TRBJ2-2; 8 bases align to TRBD2. This CDR3 is built from 14 residues. Per the germline V gene, CDR1 is MNHEY and CDR2 is SVGAGI. The ends lost 2 bases at V and 6 bases at J; junction bases unmatched: 2. CDR3 region: CASSYGRGAGELFF. The CDR3 coding sequence is TGTGCCAGCAGTTACGGGCGGGGGGCCGGGGAGCTGTTTTTT.